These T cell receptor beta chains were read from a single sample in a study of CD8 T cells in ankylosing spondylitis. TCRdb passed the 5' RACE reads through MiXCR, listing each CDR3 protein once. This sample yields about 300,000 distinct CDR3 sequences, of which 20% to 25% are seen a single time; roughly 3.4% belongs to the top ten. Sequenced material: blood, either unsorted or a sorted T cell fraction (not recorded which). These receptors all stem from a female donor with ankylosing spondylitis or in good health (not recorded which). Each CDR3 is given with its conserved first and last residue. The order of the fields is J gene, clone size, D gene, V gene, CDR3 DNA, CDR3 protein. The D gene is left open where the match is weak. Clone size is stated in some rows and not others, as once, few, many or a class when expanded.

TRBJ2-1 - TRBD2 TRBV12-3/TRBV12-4 TGTGCCAGCAGTCTCCGGACTAGCGGGAGGTTAAATGAGCAGTTCTTC CASSLRTSGRLNEQFF
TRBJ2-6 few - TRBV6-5 TGTGCCAGCAGTTACAAGGACTCTGGGGCCAACGTCCTGACTTTC CASSYKDSGANVLTF
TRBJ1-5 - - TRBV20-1 TGCAGTGCCGCTACCACAGGGTTGGATCAGCCCCAGCATTTT CSAATTGLDQPQHF
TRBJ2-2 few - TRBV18 TGTGCCAGCTCATCTTTAGGGGCGACCACCGGGGAGCTGTTTTTT CASSSLGATTGELFF
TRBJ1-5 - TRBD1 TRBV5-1 TGCGCCAGCAGCTTGGGGGACAGGGGTGGCAATCAGCCCCAGCATTTT CASSLGDRGGNQPQHF
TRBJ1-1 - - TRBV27 TGTGCCAGCAGTTTTAGTCCCAGCACTGAAGCTTTCTTT CASSFSPSTEAFF
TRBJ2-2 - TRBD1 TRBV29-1 TGCAGCGCCCATCGAGACAGGGTCACCGGGGAGCTGTTTTTT CSAHRDRVTGELFF
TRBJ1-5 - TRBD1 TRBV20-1 TGCAGTGCTCACAGGGGGTATCTTCAGCCCCAGCATTTT CSAHRGYLQPQHF
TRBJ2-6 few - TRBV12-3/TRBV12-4 TGTGCCAGCATAAAGGACCCATCTGGGGCCAACGTCCTGACTTTC CASIKDPSGANVLTF
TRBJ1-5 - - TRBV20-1 TGCAGTGCTAGTAGACAGGTAGTGGGTCAGCCCCAGCATTTT CSASRQVVGQPQHF
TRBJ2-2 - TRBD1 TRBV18 TGTGCCAGCTCACCATATGGGACAGGGGGCTTATTGCCTAACACCGGGGAGCTGTTTTTT CASSPYGTGGLLPNTGELFF
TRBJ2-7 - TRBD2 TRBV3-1 TGTGCCAGCAGCCCGGGGCTAGCGGTGGACGAGCAGTACTTC CASSPGLAVDEQYF
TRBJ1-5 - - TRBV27 TGTGCCAGCAGTCCAGCAGCGGCGTATAGCAATCAGCCCCAGCATTTT CASSPAAAYSNQPQHF
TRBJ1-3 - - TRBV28 TGTGCCAGCAGTTTTTTTACAGGGAGTAACACCATATATTTT CASSFFTGSNTIYF
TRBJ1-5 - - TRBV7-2 TGTGCCAGCAGCTCACAGGGATATCAGCCCCAGCATTTT CASSSQGYQPQHF
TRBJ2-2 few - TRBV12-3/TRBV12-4 TGTGCCAGCAGTTGGGAGGGGGCCGGGGAGCTGTTTTTT CASSWEGAGELFF
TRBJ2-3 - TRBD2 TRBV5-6 TGTGCCAGCAGCCATCCTAGCGGGATTACAGATACGCAGTATTTT CASSHPSGITDTQYF
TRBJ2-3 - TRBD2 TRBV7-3 TGTGCCAGCAGCTCCAGCGGGAGGAACACAGATACGCAGTATTTT CASSSSGRNTDTQYF
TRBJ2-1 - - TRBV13 TGTGCCAGCAGCTTAAGAGAGGGCCTAGGAAACAATGAGCAGTTCTTC CASSLREGLGNNEQFF
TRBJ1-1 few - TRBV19 TGTGCCAGTAGTATCACGGAGAACACTGAAGCTTTCTTT CASSITENTEAFF
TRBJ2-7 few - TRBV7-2 TGTGCCAGCAGCCCCGACAGGTCGTCCTACGAGCAGTACTTC CASSPDRSSYEQYF
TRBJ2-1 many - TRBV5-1 TGCGCCAGCAGCTTGGCTAGCCTGTCCTCCTACAATGAGCAGTTCTTC CASSLASLSSYNEQFF
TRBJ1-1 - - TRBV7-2 TGTGCCAGCACCCGTGACAGGTACACTGAAGCTTTCTTT CASTRDRYTEAFF
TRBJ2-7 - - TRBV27 TGTGCCAGCAGTCGAAATCTTGGCTACGAGCAGTACTTC CASSRNLGYEQYF
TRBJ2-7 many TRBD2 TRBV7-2 TGTGCCAGCAGTCCCAGCGGGGGGACCTACGAGCAGTACTTC CASSPSGGTYEQYF
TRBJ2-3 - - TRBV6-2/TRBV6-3 TGTGCCAGCAGTTACTCGACCGGGGCAACAGATACGCAGTATTTT CASSYSTGATDTQYF
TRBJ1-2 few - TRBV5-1 TGCGCCAGCAGCTTGGACAGGGCCAGCTATGGCTACACCTTC CASSLDRASYGYTF
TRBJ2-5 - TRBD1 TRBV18 TGTGCCAGCTCAACACCGGACAGGGGAGAGACCCAGTACTTC CASSTPDRGETQYF
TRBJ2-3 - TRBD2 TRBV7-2 TGTGCCAGCAGCCCGATCGGGGGGGGACCTAGGGATACGCAGTATTTT CASSPIGGGPRDTQYF
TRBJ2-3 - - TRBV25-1 TGTGCCAGCAGTGAAACGGGGACCCGAGATACGCAGTATTTT CASSETGTRDTQYF
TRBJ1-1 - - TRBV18 TGTGCCAGCTCACCCCAGGGGAGGGATGAAGCTTTCTTT CASSPQGRDEAFF
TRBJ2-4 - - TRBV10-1 TGCGCCAGCAGTGGCTTTCGAGGGAACATTCAGTACTTC CASSGFRGNIQYF
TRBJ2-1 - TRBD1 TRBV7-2 TGTGCCAGCAGTTACAGGGGGACTGAGCAGTTCTTC CASSYRGTEQFF
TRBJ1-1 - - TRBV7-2 TGTGCCAGCAGCTCTCCCCAACGGGCGCGCGCTTTCTTT CASSSPQRARAFF
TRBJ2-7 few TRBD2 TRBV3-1 TGTGCCAGCAGCCCCATGGGCGGGGGTCCCTACGAGCAGTACTTC CASSPMGGGPYEQYF
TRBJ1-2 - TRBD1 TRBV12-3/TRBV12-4 TGTGCCAGCAGTTCCCGACAGGGGTTCTTCTACACCTTC CASSSRQGFFYTF
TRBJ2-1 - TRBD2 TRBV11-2 TGTGCCAGCAGCTCGACTAGCCCGTTCTTC CASSSTSPFF
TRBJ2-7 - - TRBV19 TGTGCCAGTAGTATGACCCCTCGGGGCGAGCAGTACTTC CASSMTPRGEQYF
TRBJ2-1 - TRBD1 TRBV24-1 TGTGCCACCAGTGGATTTACAGGGGGCTCCTACAATGAGCAGTTCTTC CATSGFTGGSYNEQFF
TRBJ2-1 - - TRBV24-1 TGTGCCACCAGTGATGGACTGGGAAAACAGTTCTTC CATSDGLGKQFF
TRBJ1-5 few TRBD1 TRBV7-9 TGTGCCAGCAGCTTAGGGACAGGGGATCAGCCCCAGCATTTT CASSLGTGDQPQHF
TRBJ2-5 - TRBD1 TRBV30 TGTGCCTGGAGTTTCACAGGGGTGATAACCCGGGAGACCCAGTACTTC CAWSFTGVITRETQYF
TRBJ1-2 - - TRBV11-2 TGTGCCAGCAGTAAGGAGGGCTATGGCTACACCTTC CASSKEGYGYTF
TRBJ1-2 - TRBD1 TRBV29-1 TGCAGCGTTGAGGGACAGGGAAACTATGGCTACACCTTC CSVEGQGNYGYTF
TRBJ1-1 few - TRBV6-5 TGTGCCAGCAGTTACCTCGGCGGGGACCTGGCTGAAGCTTTCTTT CASSYLGGDLAEAFF
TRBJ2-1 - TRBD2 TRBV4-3 TGCGCCAGCAGCCAAGATAGCGGGAGGGCCTCCAATGAGCAGTTCTTC CASSQDSGRASNEQFF
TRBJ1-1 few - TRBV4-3 TGCGCCAGCAGCCAAGACGGCAGGGTGAGCGAAGCTTTCTTT CASSQDGRVSEAFF
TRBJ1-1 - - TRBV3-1 TGTGCCAGCAGCTACCGGAGGGGGGGCACTGAAGCTTTCTTT CASSYRRGGTEAFF
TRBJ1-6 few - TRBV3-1 TGTGCCAGCAGCCAAGATGTTCCAGGCCTTCGCTCACCCCTCCACTTT CASSQDVPGLRSPLHF
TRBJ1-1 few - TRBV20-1 TGCAGTGCTACCCGGGAGGGGCTCGACACTGAAGCTTTCTTT CSATREGLDTEAFF
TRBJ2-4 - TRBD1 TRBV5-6 TGTGCCAGCAGCTCCCGGACAGGGCACATTCAGTACTTC CASSSRTGHIQYF